The 30 T cell receptor beta chains given below trace back to one sample, sequenced in a study of siplizumab effects on memory and regulatory T cells. Generated by immunoSEQ multiplex PCR, the TCRdb table keeps only in-frame clones and is missing some. The repertoire holds more than 60,000 clones, with 95% to 98% as singletons. Specimen: naive CD8+ T cells sorted from blood. These receptor sequences come from a human donor in good health.

The chain couples TRBV6-1 to TRBJ2-7; D perhaps matches TRBD1 (6 bases). In germline, CDR1 is MNHNS, CDR2 SASEGT. This CDR3 region has 17 residues. V was shortened by 0 bases and J by 2 bases, with 17 bases between the two germline ends. The CDR3 here is CASSEAVSSGTTYEQYF. In DNA form, the CDR3 reads TGTGCCAGCAGTGAAGCGGTTTCCTCCGGGACAACCTACGAGCAGTACTTC.

V gene TRBV25-1 combines with J gene TRBJ2-7; D is possibly TRBD1 or TRBD2 (5 bases each). Germline assignment: CDR1 MGHDK and CDR2 SYGVNS. Trimming shortened V by 7 bases and J by 3 bases, and 16 bases separated the two germline ends. The CDR3 is 14 amino acids. The CDR3 spells CASIGDGNYYEQYF. The CDR3 DNA reads TGTGCCAGCATCGGGGACGGGAATTACTACGAGCAGTACTTC.

The chain is built from TRBV2 and TRBJ2-3, with 10 bases identical to TRBD2. With 8 bases clipped from V and 3 bases from J, the junction kept 11 bases outside the gene matches. Germline lookup yields CDR1 SNHLY and CDR2 FYNNEI. The CDR3 totals 16 residues. This chain's CDR3 is CASLGASGGSTDTQYF. The CDR3 DNA is TGTGCCAGCCTAGGGGCTAGCGGGGGTTCGACAGATACGCAGTATTTT.

The genes are TRBV4-1 and TRBJ2-2; the D gene is possibly TRBD2 (6 bases). Germline loops: CDR1 MGHRA, CDR2 YSYEKL. This CDR3 region has 16 residues. Trimming cost V 1 base and J 0 bases, with 9 bases left between them. CDR3 DNA sequence: TGCGCCAGCAGCCAAGGTAGCGGTGCGAACACCGGGGAGCTGTTTTTT. Translating gives CASSQGSGANTGELFF.

The chain uses TRBV21-1 and TRBJ1-1; the table names TRBD1, a call not compared with the DNA. TRBV21-1 is designated a pseudogene. The CDR3 contains 15 residues. The CDR3 sequence: CASSKEPGSNTEAFF. DNA of the CDR3: TGTGCCAGCAGCAAAGAGCCAGGTTCGAACACTGAAGCTTTCTTT.

The chain has TRBV4-1 and TRBJ1-3; D unresolved. The CDR3 spans 15 residues. Germline CDR1 MGHRA, CDR2 YSYEKL. Trimming removed 0 bases at V and 4 bases at J, with 10 bases between. CDR3 DNA: TGCGCCAGCAGCCAAGAACCCGCTTCGGGAAACACCATATATTTT. Amino acid sequence: CASSQEPASGNTIYF.

The V gene is TRBV4-1, the J gene TRBJ2-7; D is possibly TRBD2 (6 bases). Germline V CDR1 and CDR2: MGHRA, YSYEKL. The CDR3 is made up of 14 amino acids. V was pared by 1 base and J by 7 bases, with 14 bases between. Here the CDR3 reads CASSQVRGAGEQYF. The CDR3, as DNA: TGCGCCAGCAGCCAAGTAAGAGGGGCGGGGGAGCAGTACTTC.

V and J are TRBV7-7 and TRBJ2-5, with D perhaps given as TRBD1 or TRBD2 (5 bases each). CDR1 SSHAT and CDR2 FNYEAQ come from the germline V gene (reference sequence). Trimming took 5 bases from V and 5 from J, leaving 15 bases between them. The CDR3 is 14 residues long. The CDR3 region has the DNA TGTGCCAGCAGCCCCGTTCTCGGGGCGGAGACCCAGTACTTC. Protein: CASSPVLGAETQYF.

This chain links TRBV30 with TRBJ1-5, with TRBD1 as a possible D gene (5 bases). Germline V gene sequence: CDR1 GTSNPN, CDR2 SVGIG (reference sequence). V lost 0 bases, J lost 2 bases, and 8 bases lay in between. The CDR3 totals 14 residues. The CDR3 sequence is CAWSVGGGNQPQHF. The CDR3 bases are TGTGCCTGGAGTGTGGGGGGTGGCAATCAGCCCCAGCATTTT.

This chain connects TRBV10-3 to TRBJ2-7; D remains unclear. Germline V gene sequence: CDR1 ENHRY, CDR2 SYGVKD. The V and J ends lost 5 bases and 2 bases respectively, with 10 bases between them. This CDR3 has 13 residues. This CDR3 reads CAISQDLTYEQYF. In nucleotides, the CDR3 is TGTGCCATCAGTCAAGACCTAACCTACGAGCAGTACTTC.

The rearrangement links TRBV6-4 to TRBJ1-2, with a tentative D call TRBD1 (5 bases). CDR1 is MRHNA, CDR2 SNTAGT, per germline. V lost 4 bases to trimming and J lost 4 bases, with 10 bases between them. This CDR3 region has 13 residues. The CDR3: CASSVKGPYGYTF. CDR3 DNA sequence: TGTGCCAGCAGTGTCAAGGGGCCCTATGGCTACACCTTC.

The genes are TRBV4-1 and TRBJ2-7, with D possibly matching TRBD2 (5 bases). V gave up 1 base and J gave up 11 bases, with 9 bases separating them. CDR3 length: 11 residues. Germline V gene data show CDR1 as MGHRA and CDR2 as YSYEKL. CDR3 sequence reads: CASSQGDGEYF. CDR3 DNA sequence: TGCGCCAGCAGCCAAGGTGACGGGGAGTACTTC.

The V gene is TRBV7-9, the J gene TRBJ2-5; 8 bases fit TRBD1. J gave up 2 bases and V 5 bases, and 4 bases lay outside the gene matches. The CDR3 has 14 amino acids. The germline gives CDR1 SEHNR, CDR2 FQNEAQ (reference sequence). The CDR3 DNA is TGTGCCAGCAGCATCACAGGGGGACAAGAGACCCAGTACTTC. Its protein product is CASSITGGQETQYF.

CDR3: CASSENRGYTEAFF. The CDR3 nucleotides read TGTGCCAGCAGTGAAAACAGGGGGTACACTGAAGCTTTCTTT. The V and J genes are TRBV27 and TRBJ1-1; 8 bases agree with TRBD1. Trimming cost V 5 bases and J 3 bases; bases outside gene matches: 5. This CDR3 contains 14 residues. CDR1 MNHEY and CDR2 SMNVEV come from the germline V gene (reference sequence).

Here the CDR3 DNA reads TGTGCCATCAGGGAGGACAGGGGTGACGAAAAACTGTTTTTT. This translates into CAIREDRGDEKLFF. The gene calls are TRBV10-3 and TRBJ1-4, with TRBD1 matching over 9 bases. V shed 6 bases, J shed 8 bases, and the junction held 7 bases outside the gene matches. The germline V gene encodes CDR1 ENHRY and CDR2 SYGVKD. The CDR3 totals 14 residues.

The V gene is TRBV4-1, the J gene TRBJ1-4; D uncertain. CDR1 MGHRA and CDR2 YSYEKL come from the germline V gene. The V and J ends lost 2 bases and 8 bases respectively, with 15 bases between them. There are 15 residues in the CDR3. CDR3 DNA sequence: TGCGCCAGCAGCCAACCCCGTGGGTTTGGGGAAAAACTGTTTTTT. Translation: CASSQPRGFGEKLFF.

In nucleotides, the CDR3 is TGTGCCAGCAGCTTGGGACAGGGGCCCACTGAAGCTTTCTTT. Protein sequence: CASSLGQGPTEAFF. The V call is TRBV5-4, the J call TRBJ1-1; 8 nucleotides agree with TRBD1. J lost 4 bases, V lost 0 bases, and 2 bases had no gene match. CDR1 is SGHNT and CDR2 is YYREEE in the germline V gene (reference sequence). The CDR3 length is 14 residues.

Concerning this clone itself: The sample holds other DNA sequences that translate to the same CDR3. V usage is TRBV5-1 and J usage is TRBJ1-1, with D possibly matching TRBD1 (5 bases). Germline V gene lookup returns CDR1 SGHRS and CDR2 YFSETQ. V was clipped by 3 bases and J by 3 bases, with 18 bases between them. The CDR3 has 16 residues. CDR3 DNA sequence: TGCGCCAGCAGCTACACACCTGGAGACAGAGACACTGAAGCTTTCTTT. Translation: CASSYTPGDRDTEAFF.

The gene calls are TRBV6-1 and TRBJ1-2; D unclear. The CDR3 sequence is 15 residues long. The germline gives CDR1 MNHNS, CDR2 SASEGT. Between the trimmed V and J ends, which lost 6 bases and 3 bases, there was a span of 17 bases. In DNA form, the CDR3 reads TGTGCCAGCAGGAGCCTCATGAGTCTAGACTATGGCTACACCTTC. It specifies CASRSLMSLDYGYTF.

This clone was recorded only once. The CDR3 sequence is CASSLIQGTHEQYF. Here the CDR3 DNA reads TGTGCCAGCAGCTTAATTCAGGGAACCCACGAGCAGTACTTC. The rearrangement uses TRBV7-2 and TRBJ2-7; D is perhaps TRBD1 (5 bases). This CDR3 spans 14 amino acids. Germline V gene lookup returns CDR1 SGHTA and CDR2 FQGNSA. Trimming left V 2 bases short and J 5 bases short, with 13 bases between.

The genes are TRBV4-1 and TRBJ1-1; unclear D gene. Trimming took off 5 bases at V and 5 bases at J, with 12 bases between the two ends. The length of the CDR3 is 13 residues. CDR1 is MGHRA, CDR2 YSYEKL, per germline. The CDR3 region is CASSRAGPTEAFF. CDR3 in DNA: TGCGCCAGCAGCAGGGCTGGCCCAACTGAAGCTTTCTTT.

The chain recombines TRBV11-2 with TRBJ2-1; 8 bases line up with TRBD2. The CDR3 covers 16 residues. With V trimmed by 5 bases and J by 10 bases, 16 bases remained unmatched. Germline V gene data show CDR1 as SGHAT and CDR2 as FQNNGV. CDR3 bases: TGTGCCAGCAGCCCTAAACGGGGGGGGCGGGCAGGAGAGCAGTTCTTC. Protein product: CASSPKRGGRAGEQFF.

J is TRBJ1-4 and V is TRBV9; 8 bases agree with TRBD1. Germline CDR1 reads SGDLS; CDR2 reads YYNGEE. Trimming at V came to 0 bases and at J to 6 bases, leaving 4 bases not matched to a gene. This CDR3 region has 15 residues. CDR3 nucleotide sequence: TGTGCCAGCAGCGTAGGGTCAGGGGGCTATGAAAAACTGTTTTTT. It specifies CASSVGSGGYEKLFF.

This chain's CDR3 is CASSIFLHSYQETQYF. The DNA for the CDR3 is TGTGCCAGTAGTATCTTTTTACACTCGTACCAAGAGACCCAGTACTTC. V is TRBV19 and J is TRBJ2-5, with D uncertain. CDR1 LNHDA and CDR2 SQIVND come from the germline V gene (reference sequence). V lost 3 bases and J lost 0, with 14 bases in between. This CDR3 spans 16 amino acids.

The CDR3 spells CASSLGTGEGYEQYF. The CDR3 DNA reads as TGTGCCAGCAGCCTCGGGACAGGAGAAGGCTACGAGCAGTACTTC. The chain combines TRBV7-6 with TRBJ2-7, with 8 nucleotides matching TRBD1. Per the germline V gene, CDR1 is SGHVS and CDR2 is FNYEAQ. The V and J ends lost 5 bases and 3 bases, in that order; junction bases with no gene match: 9. CDR3 length: 15 amino acids. The whole variable domain, remainder taken from reference TRBV7-6 and TRBJ2-7, is GAGVSQSPRYKVTKRGQDVALRCDPISGHVSLYWYRQALGQGPEFLTYFNYEAQQDKSGLPNDRFSAERPEGSISTLTIQRTEQRDSAMYRCASSLGTGEGYEQYFGPGTRLTVT.

The chain has TRBV7-8 and TRBJ1-5; D ambiguous. Germline V gene lookup returns CDR1 SGHVS and CDR2 FQNEAQ. This CDR3 spans 16 amino acids. The V and J ends lost 2 bases and 3 bases respectively, with 14 bases between them. CDR3 amino acids: CASSLNGGFNNQPQHF. CDR3 in DNA: TGTGCCAGCAGCTTAAATGGAGGTTTCAACAATCAGCCCCAGCATTTT.

V usage is TRBV10-1 and J usage is TRBJ1-1, with TRBD1 matching over 9 bases. The CDR3 runs 16 residues. V dropped 0 bases and J dropped 5; count of bases not matched to a gene: 7. Per germline, CDR1 WNHNN and CDR2 SYGVQD (reference sequence). The CDR3 region is CASSESLGQGLTEAFF. CDR3 DNA: TGCGCCAGCAGTGAGTCCCTTGGACAGGGGTTGACTGAAGCTTTCTTT.

This clone has only one observation. The chain uses TRBV28 and TRBJ2-7; 7 positions match TRBD2. This CDR3 comprises 14 residues. Germline V gene data show CDR1 as MDHEN and CDR2 as SYDVKM. Trimming cost V 3 bases and J 0 bases; bases outside gene matches: 2. The DNA of the CDR3 is TGTGCCAGCAGTTTGGGGGGGGGCTCCTACGAGCAGTACTTC. It yields the protein CASSLGGGSYEQYF.

The CDR3 loop reads CASSPSGGTDEQFF. The DNA for the CDR3 is TGTGCCAGCTCCCCATCTGGGGGCACGGACGAGCAGTTCTTC. The chain links TRBV18 to TRBJ2-1; TRBD1 might be the D (6 bases). V lost 6 bases to trimming and J lost 10 bases, with 19 bases between them. This CDR3 region has 14 residues. Germline CDR1 reads KGHSH; CDR2 reads LQKENI.

This clone came up once. The rearrangement uses TRBV5-6 and TRBJ2-7; unclear D gene. CDR1 SGHDT and CDR2 YYEEEE come from the germline V gene. V dropped 2 bases and J dropped 0 bases, with 9 bases sitting between them. CDR3 size: 14 residues. The CDR3 nucleotides read TGTGCCAGCAGCTTCGGGTTCCCCTCCTACGAGCAGTACTTC. Amino acid sequence: CASSFGFPSYEQYF.